The 17 T cell receptor beta chains reported below all come from one sample, sequenced in a study of human CD4 T cells and Enterobacteriaceae. All CD4+ cells other than CD45RA+CCR7+CD95- naive cells were sorted as memory, over 95% pure. Sequenced by immunoSEQ multiplex PCR; TCRdb stores in-frame clones only, minus some. The table records 25,000 to 30,000 clones, around 80% of them present only once. The sequenced sample consisted of memory CD4+ T cells from blood. These receptor sequences come from a human donor in good health.

The gene calls are TRBV7-6 and TRBJ1-5; D gene uncertain. The V gene lost 5 bases and the J gene lost 6 bases, with 11 bases spanning the gap. Germline values: CDR1 SGHVS, CDR2 FNYEAQ. CDR3 size: 13 residues. CDR3: CASSMAESQPQHF. The CDR3 nucleotides are TGTGCCAGCAGCATGGCTGAGAGTCAGCCCCAGCATTTT.

The chain is built from TRBV5-4 and TRBJ2-5; 11 nucleotides match TRBD2. V lost 2 bases to trimming and J lost 3 bases; unmatched junction nucleotides: 6. CDR1 is SGHNT, CDR2 YYREEE, per germline (reference sequence). The CDR3 consists of 16 residues. CDR3 DNA: TGTGCCAGCAGCTTATCTCTAGCGGGGGGCGAAGAGACCCAGTACTTC. Amino acids: CASSLSLAGGEETQYF.

The rearrangement links TRBV9 to TRBJ2-7; 8 nucleotides agree with TRBD1. The CDR3 spans 16 residues. CDR1 is SGDLS and CDR2 is YYNGEE in the germline V gene. Trimming took 2 bases from V and 0 from J; bases not matched to a gene: 7. The CDR3 loop is CASSVALGQDSYEQYF. The CDR3 region has the DNA TGTGCCAGCAGCGTGGCCTTGGGACAGGACTCCTACGAGCAGTACTTC.

The chain is built from TRBV11-3 and TRBJ2-1; 8 bases fit TRBD1. Trimming removed 1 base from V and 9 bases from J; junction bases left unmatched: 5. The CDR3 extends over 14 amino acids. The germline V gene encodes CDR1 SGHNT and CDR2 YENEEA. For the CDR3, the DNA is TGTGCCAGCAGCTTAGGGACAGGGTTAGGTGAGCAGTTCTTC. Amino acid sequence: CASSLGTGLGEQFF.

The chain is built from TRBV6-4 and TRBJ1-4, with D uncertain. CDR1 is MRHNA and CDR2 is SNTAGT in the germline V gene. Trimming removed 0 bases at V and 1 base at J, with 0 bases between. This CDR3 spans 13 amino acids. The CDR3 loop is CASSDSTNEKLFF. In DNA form, the CDR3 reads TGTGCCAGCAGTGACTCAACTAATGAAAAACTGTTTTTT.

CDR3 nucleotide sequence: TGTGCCAGCGGGGACAGGGGAGCTTACGAGCAGTACTTC. Its protein is CASGDRGAYEQYF. This chain connects TRBV2 to TRBJ2-7; 10 bases align to TRBD1. CDR1 is SNHLY and CDR2 is FYNNEI in the germline V gene. V shed 8 bases and J 4 bases; nucleotides not matched to a gene: 5. This CDR3 has 13 amino acids.

This chain links TRBV27 with TRBJ2-2, with no clear D. V was trimmed by 5 bases and J by 4 bases, leaving 23 bases between them. This CDR3 comprises 18 residues. Germline CDR1 MNHEY, CDR2 SMNVEV (reference sequence). The CDR3 DNA follows: TGTGCCAGCAGTCCCTGGCGCGGCAAGGACCCCCGCACCGGGGAGCTGTTTTTT. Amino acid sequence: CASSPWRGKDPRTGELFF.

This rearrangement joins TRBV2 to TRBJ1-1; no definite D call. This CDR3 comprises 15 residues. Trimming cost V 6 bases and J 4 bases, with 18 bases left between them. Germline V gene data show CDR1 as SNHLY and CDR2 as FYNNEI. The CDR3: CASSLRRERSTEAFF. In DNA, the CDR3 is TGTGCCAGCAGCCTTAGAAGGGAGAGGAGCACTGAAGCTTTCTTT. The entire variable domain, with the rest obtained from reference TRBV2 and TRBJ1-1, is as follows: EPEVTQTPSHQVTQMGQEVILRCVPISNHLYFYWYRQILGQKVEFLVSFYNNEISEKSEIFDDQFSVERPDGSNFTLKIRSTKLEDSAMYFCASSLRRERSTEAFFGQGTRLTVV.

The chain employs TRBV28 and TRBJ2-7; 9 positions agree with TRBD1. Trimming cost V 7 bases and J 5 bases; bases outside gene matches: 12. Per the germline V gene, CDR1 is MDHEN and CDR2 is SYDVKM. CDR3 length equals 15 residues. The CDR3 DNA follows: TGTGCCAGCATTACAGCCGGGACAGGGTACCACGAGCAGTACTTC. This translates into CASITAGTGYHEQYF. Supplemented by reference TRBV28 and TRBJ2-7, the full variable domain reads DVKVTQSSRYLVKRTGEKVFLECVQDMDHENMFWYRQDPGLGLRLIYFSYDVKMKEKGDIPEGYSVSREKKERFSLILESASTNQTSMYLCASITAGTGYHEQYFGPGTRLTVT.

The V gene is TRBV11-2, the J gene TRBJ1-2, with D tentatively TRBD1 (6 bases). The CDR3 totals 16 residues. Trimming stripped 6 bases from V and 7 bases from J, with 24 bases between. Germline V gives CDR1 SGHAT, CDR2 FQNNGV. The CDR3 bases are TGTGCCAGCAGTCCCAGGGGTGGTGGATCTTCTGTTGGCTACACCTTC. It encodes CASSPRGGGSSVGYTF.

This chain connects TRBV7-9 to TRBJ2-1; TRBD1 matches at 7 bases. Per germline, CDR1 SEHNR and CDR2 FQNEAQ (reference sequence). The CDR3 has 18 residues. J gave up 1 base and V 4 bases, and 13 bases lay outside the gene matches. DNA for the CDR3: TGTGCCAGCAGCTCCCGGACAGGAATTAGGGGTTCCTACAATGAGCAGTTCTTC. Amino acids: CASSSRTGIRGSYNEQFF.

The chain carries TRBV28 and TRBJ1-1; D remains unclear. With 3 bases removed from V and 7 bases from J, the gap between germline ends came to 9 bases. CDR1 is MDHEN and CDR2 is SYDVKM in the germline V gene. The CDR3 runs 12 residues. CDR3 sequence (DNA): TGTGCCAGCAGTTTGTCGGTGGGTGAAGCTTTCTTT. Its translation is CASSLSVGEAFF.

This clone is a singleton in its sample. The chain joins TRBV5-1 to TRBJ2-3; 11 bases match TRBD2. V trimming: 0 bases; J trimming: 6 bases; junction bases outside the gene matches: 3. This CDR3 is 15 amino acids long. CDR1 SGHRS and CDR2 YFSETQ come from the germline V gene. The CDR3 is CASSLGLAGLDTQYF. CDR3 nucleotide sequence: TGCGCCAGCAGCTTGGGACTAGCGGGGCTGGATACGCAGTATTTT.

This clone came up once. V and J are TRBV11-2 and TRBJ2-5; 9 nucleotides match TRBD2. CDR3 length: 16 amino acids. Germline V gives CDR1 SGHAT, CDR2 FQNNGV. Trimming took 3 bases from V and 2 from J; bases not matched to a gene: 7. The CDR3: CASSFRSGRTQETQYF. As DNA, the CDR3 is TGTGCCAGCAGCTTCAGAAGCGGGAGGACACAAGAGACCCAGTACTTC.

The CDR3 reads CASSQGLGAYGYTF. Written as DNA, the CDR3 is TGCGCCAGCAGTCAAGGTTTAGGGGCCTATGGCTACACCTTC. V usage is TRBV23-1 and J usage is TRBJ1-2, with D perhaps TRBD1 (5 bases). TRBV23-1 is assigned to the ORF class and has an uncertain function. With 2 bases removed from V and 4 bases from J, the gap between germline ends came to 11 bases. The CDR3 extends over 14 amino acids.

The chain links TRBV11-3 to TRBJ2-7, with D possibly TRBD1 on 6 matching bases. The CDR3 is made up of 16 amino acids. V was shortened by 0 bases and J by 4 bases, with 16 bases between the two germline ends. Germline V CDR1 and CDR2: SGHNT, YENEEA. CDR3 coding DNA: TGTGCCAGCAGCTTAGATTTGGGACACGGTCCTTACGAGCAGTACTTC. Its protein is CASSLDLGHGPYEQYF. Drawing the rest from reference TRBV11-3 and TRBJ2-7, the complete variable domain is EAGVVQSPRYKIIEKKQPVAFWCNPISGHNTLYWYLQNLGQGPELLIRYENEEAVDDSQLPKDRFSAERLKGVDSTLKIQPAELGDSAVYLCASSLDLGHGPYEQYFGPGTRLTVT.

This clone was recorded once. V is TRBV7-2 and J is TRBJ2-3, with 10 bases matching TRBD2. V lost 5 bases and J lost 14; bases outside the gene matches: 13. Germline V gene data show CDR1 as SGHTA and CDR2 as FQGNSA. The length of the CDR3 is 14 residues. The CDR3 is CASSDNQPLAGWYF. In DNA, the CDR3 is TGTGCCAGCAGCGACAACCAACCACTAGCGGGGTGGTATTTT.